A single sample gave rise to the 27 T cell receptor beta chains below, sequenced in a study of cytomegalovirus exposure and HLA in healthy donors. With 60 Vbeta and 13 Jbeta primers, the PCR was carried out. Generated by immunoSEQ multiplex PCR, the TCRdb table keeps only in-frame clones and is missing some. Its table lists 60,000 to 70,000 clones. The source material was PBMCs. The receptors stem from a boy between 10 and 17 years old in good health and CMV-seronegative.

The chain links TRBV27 to TRBJ2-7; D gene ambiguous. Germline-derived CDR1 and CDR2 are MNHEY and SMNVEV (reference sequence). Between the trimmed V and J ends, which lost 2 bases and 1 base, there was a span of 6 bases. CDR3 length equals 13 residues. The CDR3 sequence: CASSLQDSYEQYF. Written as DNA, the CDR3 is TGTGCCAGCAGTTTACAGGATTCCTACGAGCAGTACTTC.

This chain links TRBV19 with TRBJ1-2; 8 bases are a match to TRBD1. The J segment lost 4 bases and the V segment lost 7 bases, leaving 17 bases of the junction unmatched. The CDR3 extends over 17 amino acids. Germline lookup yields CDR1 LNHDA and CDR2 SQIVND (reference sequence). CDR3 DNA sequence: TGTGCCAGTATCTCCTGGGACAGGTCTACTATAAGCTATGGCTACACCTTC. Translating it yields CASISWDRSTISYGYTF.

The rearrangement joins TRBV20-1 to TRBJ2-2; D not resolved. This CDR3 has 11 amino acids. The germline V and J ends were trimmed by 1 base and 8 bases, with 5 bases remaining between them. CDR1 and CDR2 from the germline V gene are DFQATT and SNEGSKA (reference sequence). The CDR3 loop reads CSARASGELFF. CDR3 DNA sequence: TGCAGTGCTAGAGCGTCGGGGGAGCTGTTTTTT.

This chain joins TRBV20-1 and TRBJ1-1, with a tentative D call TRBD1 (6 bases). The length of the CDR3 is 11 residues. The V gene lost 5 bases and the J gene lost 4 bases, with 8 bases spanning the gap. Per the germline V gene, CDR1 is DFQATT and CDR2 is SNEGSKA (reference sequence). The CDR3 bases are TGCAGTGCTCTCAGGGGCACTGAAGCTTTCTTT. As protein: CSALRGTEAFF.

This chain connects TRBV6-5 to TRBJ1-1, with 7 bases aligning to TRBD1. V lost 3 bases to trimming and J lost 0 bases; unmatched junction nucleotides: 7. This CDR3 has 16 amino acids. Germline loops: CDR1 MNHEY, CDR2 SVGAGI. The CDR3 nucleotides are TGTGCCAGCAGTTATGAGACAGGGCGACTGAACACTGAAGCTTTCTTT. Protein sequence: CASSYETGRLNTEAFF.

This chain uses TRBV5-1 with TRBJ1-6; D may be TRBD1 (5 bases). Trimming took off 0 bases at V and 12 bases at J, with 13 bases between the two ends. Germline V lookup: CDR1 SGHRS, CDR2 YFSETQ. The CDR3 consists of 14 residues. The CDR3 DNA reads as TGCGCCAGCAGCTTGGAAGGGACTGCAAAACCCCTCCACTTT. Residues: CASSLEGTAKPLHF.

The chain employs TRBV4-1 and TRBJ1-1, with 8 bases identical to TRBD1. The CDR3 consists of 14 residues. Germline V gene data show CDR1 as MGHRA and CDR2 as YSYEKL. V shed 1 base and J 7 bases; nucleotides not matched to a gene: 5. The CDR3 loop is CASSQVGTGHEAFF. DNA of the CDR3: TGCGCCAGCAGCCAAGTAGGGACAGGTCATGAAGCTTTCTTT.

This sequence joins TRBV18 and TRBJ2-5; TRBD1 matches at 11 bases. The DNA end is more similar to TRBJ2-7, so the J call may be wrong. This CDR3 is built from 15 residues. Germline CDR1 is KGHSH and CDR2 is LQKENI. The CDR3 DNA sequence: TGTGCCAGCTCACCACCGGGACAGGGGGGTCACGAGCAGTACTTC. Protein product: CASSPPGQGGHEQYF.

The rearrangement joins TRBV30 to TRBJ2-7; weak D call: TRBD2 (7 bases). V lost 3 bases and J lost 0, with 18 bases in between. Germline-derived CDR1 and CDR2 are GTSNPN and SVGIG (reference sequence). The CDR3 covers 16 residues. The CDR3 is CAWSPQRGGFSYEQYF. The CDR3 region has the DNA TGTGCCTGGAGCCCGCAGAGGGGGGGGTTCTCCTACGAGCAGTACTTC. The entire variable domain, with the rest obtained from reference TRBV30 and TRBJ2-7, is as follows: SQTIHQWPATLVQPVGSPLSLECTVEGTSNPNLYWYRQAAGRGLQLLFYSVGIGQISSEVPQNLSASRPQDRQFILSSKKLLLSDSGFYLCAWSPQRGGFSYEQYFGPGTRLTVT.

The chain couples TRBV10-3 to TRBJ1-6, with 7 bases aligning to TRBD1. Germline V gene data show CDR1 as ENHRY and CDR2 as SYGVKD. V was pared by 5 bases and J by 8 bases, with 9 bases of the junction left unmatched. The CDR3 extends over 15 amino acids. Here the CDR3 reads CAISSEIQGHSPLHF. Here the CDR3 DNA reads TGTGCCATCAGTTCGGAAATACAGGGGCATTCACCCCTCCACTTT.

DNA for the CDR3: TGTGCCAGCAGCTCTGGCGGGGAGACCTACGAGCAGTACTTC. This encodes CASSSGGETYEQYF. The V gene is TRBV7-9, the J gene TRBJ2-7, with D perhaps TRBD2 (6 bases). The V end was cut by 4 bases, the J end by 2 bases, with 12 bases between. Germline-derived CDR1 and CDR2 are SEHNR and FQNEAQ (reference sequence). This CDR3 has 14 residues.

The chain is built from TRBV6-6 and TRBJ2-7; a weak D match, TRBD2 (6 bases). V lost 5 bases to trimming and J lost 4 bases, with 21 bases between them. This CDR3 contains 16 residues. In germline, CDR1 is MNHNY, CDR2 SVGAGI (reference sequence). The CDR3 DNA sequence: TGTGCCAGCAGTACCTCGGGACTCCGGGGATCGTACGAGCAGTACTTC. Amino acids: CASSTSGLRGSYEQYF.

V and J are TRBV6-1 and TRBJ1-5; TRBD1 is a possible D gene (6 bases). There are 13 residues in the CDR3. V was pared by 6 bases and J by 5 bases, with 11 bases between. Per germline, CDR1 MNHNS and CDR2 SASEGT. This chain's CDR3 is CASRVQGDQPQHF. DNA for the CDR3: TGTGCCAGCAGAGTACAGGGAGATCAGCCCCAGCATTTT.

The chain combines TRBV25-1 with TRBJ2-3, with 14 bases lining up with TRBD2. Trimming at V came to 6 bases and at J to 6 bases, leaving 5 bases not matched to a gene. Looked up from germline, CDR1 is MGHDK and CDR2 is SYGVNS. This CDR3 comprises 15 residues. The CDR3 coding sequence is TGTGCCAGCAGCCTGACTAGCGGGGGGGCCGATACGCAGTATTTT. Protein sequence: CASSLTSGGADTQYF.

This sequence joins TRBV7-6 and TRBJ1-1, with D perhaps matching TRBD1 (5 bases). Germline CDR1 and CDR2: SGHVS and FNYEAQ. CDR3 length equals 14 residues. Trimming cost V 4 bases and J 6 bases, with 15 bases left between them. The CDR3 DNA sequence: TGTGCCAGCAGCTCAACCTTGAGGACATCTGAAGCTTTCTTT. Translation: CASSSTLRTSEAFF.

This sequence joins TRBV30 and TRBJ1-1, with TRBD1 identical over 8 bases. This CDR3 is built from 12 residues. J gave up 1 base and V 8 bases, and 3 bases lay outside the gene matches. CDR1 GTSNPN and CDR2 SVGIG come from the germline V gene (reference sequence). CDR3: CAGQGRNTEAFF. CDR3 nucleotide sequence: TGTGCCGGACAGGGTAGGAACACTGAAGCTTTCTTT. Variable domain in full (rest from reference TRBV30 and TRBJ1-1): SQTIHQWPATLVQPVGSPLSLECTVEGTSNPNLYWYRQAAGRGLQLLFYSVGIGQISSEVPQNLSASRPQDRQFILSSKKLLLSDSGFYLCAGQGRNTEAFFGQGTRLTVV.

The V and J genes are TRBV9 and TRBJ1-1; a possible D gene is TRBD1 (5 bases). This CDR3 has 15 residues. Germline-derived CDR1 and CDR2 are SGDLS and YYNGEE. The V end lost 0 bases, the J end lost 1 base, and 10 bases lay between the germline ends. CDR3: CASSVGPGGNTEAFF. The DNA for the CDR3 is TGTGCCAGCAGCGTAGGCCCGGGGGGGAACACTGAAGCTTTCTTT.

The V call is TRBV19, the J call TRBJ1-1, with D possibly being TRBD1 (5 bases). CDR1 LNHDA and CDR2 SQIVND come from the germline V gene (reference sequence). Trimming took 5 bases from V and 3 from J, leaving 13 bases between them. The CDR3 covers 14 residues. CDR3 region: CASSAQGSHTEAFF. The CDR3 DNA sequence: TGTGCCAGTAGTGCCCAGGGTTCCCACACTGAAGCTTTCTTT.

The V gene is TRBV19, the J gene TRBJ2-2; 8 bases agree with TRBD1. V shed 4 bases, J shed 7 bases, and the junction held 8 bases outside the gene matches. This CDR3 contains 15 residues. Germline-derived CDR1 and CDR2 are LNHDA and SQIVND (reference sequence). CDR3 in DNA: TGTGCCAGTAGTAGCTCGACAGGGGCTGGCGGGGAGCTGTTTTTT. Translation: CASSSSTGAGGELFF.

V usage is TRBV19 and J usage is TRBJ1-2; 10 nucleotides line up with TRBD1. Trimming at V came to 8 bases and at J to 1 base, leaving 7 bases not matched to a gene. Germline V gene data show CDR1 as LNHDA and CDR2 as SQIVND (reference sequence). The CDR3 consists of 15 residues. The CDR3 spells CASADRGRGNYGYTF. The CDR3 DNA follows: TGTGCCAGTGCCGACAGGGGGCGGGGTAACTATGGCTACACCTTC.

V is TRBV4-1 and J is TRBJ1-1, with D maybe TRBD1 (6 bases). V shed 4 bases and J shed 3 bases, with 21 bases lying between them. Germline CDR1 MGHRA, CDR2 YSYEKL. This CDR3 contains 17 residues. The CDR3 DNA is TGCGCCAGCAGCCCAACACAGGGAAAGCGGCGAGACACTGAAGCTTTCTTT. Translating it yields CASSPTQGKRRDTEAFF.

The chain couples TRBV9 to TRBJ1-1, with D hard to call. Germline CDR1 reads SGDLS; CDR2 reads YYNGEE. The CDR3 is made up of 12 amino acids. V lost 0 bases, J lost 6 bases, and 6 bases lay in between. The CDR3 reads CASSVVGAEAFF. CDR3 coding DNA: TGTGCCAGCAGCGTAGTCGGAGCTGAAGCTTTCTTT. Full variable domain (outside the CDR3, taken from reference TRBV9 and TRBJ1-1): DSGVTQTPKHLITATGQRVTLRCSPRSGDLSVYWYQQSLDQGLQFLIQYYNGEERAKGNILERFSAQQFPDLHSELNLSSLELGDSALYFCASSVVGAEAFFGQGTRLTVV.

The V gene is TRBV13, the J gene TRBJ2-7; 14 nucleotides agree with TRBD2. Per the germline V gene, CDR1 is PRHDT and CDR2 is FYEKMQ (reference sequence). The trim removed 2 bases at V and 1 base at J, leaving 16 bases unmatched. The CDR3 spans 21 residues. CDR3 nucleotides: TGTGCCAGCAGCTTATATCGTCTTGGGACTAGCGGGGGAGTAGATTCCTACGAGCAGTACTTC. Its protein is CASSLYRLGTSGGVDSYEQYF.

The V call is TRBV7-2, the J call TRBJ1-2; weak D call: TRBD1 (6 bases). Germline CDR1 SGHTA, CDR2 FQGNSA. This CDR3 region has 12 residues. Trimming stripped 6 bases from V and 5 bases from J, with 10 bases between. The CDR3 nucleotides read TGTGCCAGCAGTCCCGGACAGTATGGCTACACCTTC. Translated: CASSPGQYGYTF.

The chain links TRBV18 to TRBJ2-5; no clear D. The V and J ends lost 2 bases and 5 bases respectively, with 9 bases between them. CDR1 is KGHSH and CDR2 is LQKENI in the germline V gene. The CDR3 covers 13 residues. The CDR3 sequence is CASSPRLGETQYF. The CDR3 DNA reads TGTGCCAGCTCACCAAGGCTCGGGGAGACCCAGTACTTC.

This chain joins TRBV6-5 and TRBJ1-6; D ambiguous. Germline lookup yields CDR1 MNHEY and CDR2 SVGAGI. Trimming shortened V by 7 bases and J by 0 bases, and 10 bases separated the two germline ends. The CDR3 consists of 15 residues. Here the CDR3 DNA reads TGTGCCAGCACCGAAGAGAGCTCCTATAATTCACCCCTCCACTTT. This codes for CASTEESSYNSPLHF.

The rearrangement links TRBV29-1 to TRBJ2-2, with 7 bases identical to TRBD2. The CDR3 has 14 residues. V was clipped by 6 bases and J by 1 base; unmatched bases: 5. Germline-derived CDR1 and CDR2 are SQVTM and ANQGSEA. The CDR3 is CSVYAGVNTGELFF. The CDR3 DNA reads TGCAGCGTATACGCGGGGGTGAACACCGGGGAGCTGTTTTTT.